This passage covers 3 T cell receptor beta chains from one sample sequenced in a study of neurological immune-mediated disorders. Each CDR3 protein gets one entry after TCRdb re-called the 5' RACE reads with MiXCR. The data contain roughly 25,000 distinct CDR3 sequences, 5.5% to 8% of them seen just once; the ten biggest clones take up about 4.4%. Sequenced sample: PBMCs. These receptors were taken from a woman aged 40 to 50 in good health.

This clonotype showed up many times. This chain uses TRBV27 with TRBJ2-2; D call uncertain. Trimming left V 2 bases short and J 4 bases short, with 2 bases between. Germline loops: CDR1 MNHEY, CDR2 SMNVEV (reference sequence). The CDR3 sequence is 12 residues long. CDR3: CASSLITGELFF. CDR3 sequence (DNA): TGTGCCAGCAGTTTAATCACCGGGGAGCTGTTTTTT.

This clonotype was counted at least ten times. The gene calls are TRBV7-2 and TRBJ2-5; possibly TRBD2 for D (6 bases). Germline CDR1 is SGHTA and CDR2 is FQGNSA. This CDR3 region has 15 residues. V was shortened by 1 base and J by 4 bases, with 13 bases between the two germline ends. This CDR3 reads CASSLELARRETQYF. The CDR3 DNA follows: TGTGCCAGCAGCTTAGAGCTAGCGCGACGAGAGACCCAGTACTTC.

The chain is built from TRBV7-2 and TRBJ2-7, with D possibly being TRBD2 (5 bases). The assigned J gene may be wrong: the sequence end matches TRBJ2-5 better. Germline lookup yields CDR1 SGHTA and CDR2 FQGNSA. This CDR3 region has 15 residues. CDR3 protein: CASSLDFGVGETQYF. CDR3 in DNA: TGTGCCAGCAGCTTGGACTTTGGCGTAGGAGAGACCCAGTACTTC.